These 31 T cell receptor beta chains came from one sample sequenced in a study of CD8+ T cells in alopecia areata. As the sequencing template, cDNA was produced by extracting RNA and reverse transcribing it. TCRdb keeps only in-frame clones here, not all; method: immunoSEQ multiplex PCR. The table has approximately 180,000 clones, roughly 63% seen once. The treatment: oral pan-JAK inhibitor, 5-10 mg twice daily. The sequencing used CD4+ T cells sorted from blood, collected at approximately week 55, from a patient treated with tofacitinib. These receptors were obtained from a human donor with alopecia areata.

This clone was found a few times. The V call is TRBV30, the J call TRBJ2-2; D possibly corresponds to TRBD1 (6 bases). The CDR3 length is 13 residues. V lost 3 bases, J lost 6 bases, and 11 bases lay in between. From germline, CDR1 is GTSNPN and CDR2 SVGIG (reference sequence). The CDR3 DNA reads TGTGCCTGGAGCGAACAGGGAGCCGGGGAGCTGTTTTTT. As protein: CAWSEQGAGELFF. Full variable domain (remainder filled in from reference TRBV30 and TRBJ2-2): SQTIHQWPATLVQPVGSPLSLECTVEGTSNPNLYWYRQAAGRGLQLLFYSVGIGQISSEVPQNLSASRPQDRQFILSSKKLLLSDSGFYLCAWSEQGAGELFFGEGSRLTVL.

There are a few counts of this clone. This sequence joins TRBV11-3 and TRBJ1-1; D is perhaps TRBD1 (5 bases). Deletions cut 0 bases from V and 5 bases from J, with 10 bases between. This CDR3 is 14 amino acids long. In germline, CDR1 is SGHNT, CDR2 YENEEA. The CDR3 nucleotides read TGTGCCAGCAGCTTAGATGGGGACGGGACTGAAGCTTTCTTT. Translating it yields CASSLDGDGTEAFF. Complete variable domain (other parts from reference TRBV11-3 and TRBJ1-1): EAGVVQSPRYKIIEKKQPVAFWCNPISGHNTLYWYLQNLGQGPELLIRYENEEAVDDSQLPKDRFSAERLKGVDSTLKIQPAELGDSAVYLCASSLDGDGTEAFFGQGTRLTVV.

The CDR3: CAWSPGQGATDTQYF. Written as DNA, the CDR3 is TGTGCCTGGAGTCCGGGACAGGGGGCAACAGATACGCAGTATTTT. V gene TRBV30 combines with J gene TRBJ2-3; 12 bases align to TRBD1. The germline V gene has CDR1 GTSNPN and CDR2 SVGIG (reference sequence). The J segment lost 3 bases and the V segment lost 2 bases, leaving 3 bases of the junction unmatched. CDR3 size: 15 residues.

The rearrangement links TRBV4-2 to TRBJ1-1; D uncertain. Trimming took 0 bases from V and 1 from J, leaving 9 bases between them. The germline CDR1 and CDR2 sequences are LGHNA and YNFKEQ. The length of the CDR3 is 15 residues. CDR3: CASSQDSGWNTEAFF. DNA for the CDR3: TGTGCCAGCAGCCAAGATTCAGGTTGGAACACTGAAGCTTTCTTT.

This chain links TRBV7-2 with TRBJ1-5; 8 bases map to TRBD1. V dropped 1 base and J dropped 7; count of bases not matched to a gene: 6. Germline V gene lookup returns CDR1 SGHTA and CDR2 FQGNSA. This CDR3 spans 15 amino acids. CDR3 amino acids: CASSLDQGARQPQHF. The CDR3 bases are TGTGCCAGCAGCTTAGACCAGGGGGCCAGGCAGCCCCAGCATTTT.

The chain couples TRBV6-5 to TRBJ2-5, with unresolved D. The CDR3 length is 14 residues. The V gene's germline CDR1 is MNHEY and CDR2 SVGAGI. The ends were cut back, 2 bases at V and 3 bases at J, with 10 bases in the middle. In DNA form, the CDR3 reads TGTGCCAGCAGTTACCAGCCGGGTGAAGAGACCCAGTACTTC. It codes for CASSYQPGEETQYF.

The chain is built from TRBV19 and TRBJ1-5; D not certain. Germline V gives CDR1 LNHDA, CDR2 SQIVND (reference sequence). V lost 1 base and J 2 bases, leaving 3 bases between the germline ends. The CDR3 is 13 residues long. The CDR3 bases are TGTGCCAGTAGTATAGTTGGCAATCAGCCCCAGCATTTT. This sequence encodes CASSIVGNQPQHF.

The genes are TRBV7-9 and TRBJ2-7; D ambiguous. The CDR3 is 12 amino acids. Germline CDR1 SEHNR, CDR2 FQNEAQ (reference sequence). V lost 5 bases to trimming and J lost 3 bases, with 8 bases between them. The CDR3 sequence: CASSPQNYEQYF. CDR3 coding DNA: TGTGCCAGCAGCCCACAGAACTACGAGCAGTACTTC.

This clone appeared a few times. The chain links TRBV29-1 to TRBJ1-3; 10 bases match TRBD1. Germline assignment: CDR1 SQVTM and CDR2 ANQGSEA. CDR3 length: 16 amino acids. Unmatched junction bases numbered 8, after V lost 4 bases and J lost 2 bases. The CDR3 DNA reads as TGCAGCGTTGCCCCGGGACAGGGGCTACCTGGAAACACCATATATTTT. It encodes CSVAPGQGLPGNTIYF.

This chain connects TRBV15 to TRBJ1-6; D is unresolved. This CDR3 is built from 14 residues. Trimming pared 3 bases from V and 8 bases from J, leaving 11 bases between. Germline V lookup: CDR1 LNHNV, CDR2 YYDKDF (reference sequence). CDR3 in amino acids: CATSRTRRDSPLHF. The CDR3 nucleotides read TGTGCCACCAGCAGGACCCGAAGGGATTCACCCCTCCACTTT. The full variable domain, rest sourced from reference TRBV15 and TRBJ1-6, is DAMVIQNPRYQVTQFGKPVTLSCSQTLNHNVMYWYQQKSSQAPKLLFHYYDKDFNNEADTPDNFQSRRPNTSFCFLDIRSPGLGDTAMYLCATSRTRRDSPLHFGNGTRLTVT.

The V and J genes are TRBV5-1 and TRBJ2-5; 8 bases are a match to TRBD1. The CDR3 is 19 residues long. The V gene end was trimmed by 2 bases and the J gene end by 0 bases; junction bases not matched to a gene: 15. CDR1 SGHRS and CDR2 YFSETQ come from the germline V gene. CDR3 region: CASSLSDRAHYRYQETQYF. In nucleotides, the CDR3 is TGCGCCAGCAGCTTATCGGACAGGGCCCATTACCGGTACCAAGAGACCCAGTACTTC.

This chain joins TRBV29-1 and TRBJ1-1; the D gene is possibly TRBD1 (6 bases). Trimming pared 4 bases from V and 5 bases from J, leaving 17 bases between. Germline loops: CDR1 SQVTM, CDR2 ANQGSEA. The CDR3 is 14 amino acids. The CDR3 bases are TGCAGCGTTGTGGGGGCTCTGGGGCGTACTGAAGCTTTCTTT. Residues: CSVVGALGRTEAFF.

The CDR3 here is CASFQKRETQYF. Here the CDR3 DNA reads TGCGCCAGCTTCCAGAAACGAGAGACCCAGTACTTC. The genes are TRBV5-1 and TRBJ2-5, with unresolved D. The CDR3 spans 12 residues. In germline, CDR1 is SGHRS, CDR2 YFSETQ. Trimming took 7 bases from V and 4 from J, leaving 11 bases between them.

The V call is TRBV7-3, the J call TRBJ2-3, with D perhaps assigned TRBD1 or TRBD2 (5 bases each). The CDR3 runs to 15 residues. V shed 5 bases and J shed 3 bases, with 15 bases lying between them. Germline CDR1 and CDR2: SGHTA and FQGTGA. The CDR3 DNA reads TGTGCCAGCAGCCTTAAAGGGGAGTTTACAGATACGCAGTATTTT. This encodes CASSLKGEFTDTQYF.

This clone was detected only a few times. The chain carries TRBV29-1 and TRBJ1-2, with D possibly TRBD1 on 5 matching bases. The germline gives CDR1 SQVTM, CDR2 ANQGSEA. This CDR3 region has 13 residues. The ends were cut back, 4 bases at V and 5 bases at J, with 14 bases in the middle. The CDR3 nucleotides read TGCAGCGTTGTCCTCAGGACAACGTATGGCTACACCTTC. Translation: CSVVLRTTYGYTF.

The CDR3 region is CASNPGGSMEDNEQFF. The CDR3 bases are TGCGCCAGCAACCCCGGCGGCTCAATGGAAGACAATGAGCAGTTCTTC. V gene TRBV23-1 combines with J gene TRBJ2-1; D is undetermined. TRBV23-1 is identified as an open reading frame with a role that is uncertain. V lost 7 bases and J lost 5, with 21 bases in between. This CDR3 has 16 residues.

V gene TRBV6-1 combines with J gene TRBJ2-5; 8 nucleotides agree with TRBD1. This CDR3 comprises 16 residues. In germline, CDR1 is MNHNS, CDR2 SASEGT. The V and J ends lost 1 base and 5 bases, in that order; junction bases with no gene match: 9. The CDR3, as DNA: TGTGCCAGCAGTGAAGGAGGGACAGGACGTCGGGAGACCCAGTACTTC. This sequence encodes CASSEGGTGRRETQYF.

This clone was recorded a few times. The chain employs TRBV29-1 and TRBJ2-7, with D hard to call. The CDR3 has 12 residues. The V end lost 6 bases, the J end lost 4 bases, and 13 bases lay between the germline ends. From germline, CDR1 is SQVTM and CDR2 ANQGSEA. In DNA, the CDR3 is TGCAGCGTCCGATACAGACCTTACGAGCAGTACTTC. Its protein product is CSVRYRPYEQYF.

This clone appeared a few times. The J gene is TRBJ2-7, the V gene TRBV7-9; 7 nucleotides agree with TRBD1. The CDR3 spans 15 residues. CDR1 and CDR2 from the germline V gene are SEHNR and FQNEAQ (reference sequence). The V gene end was trimmed by 5 bases and the J gene end by 4 bases; junction bases not matched to a gene: 11. The CDR3 sequence: CASSANRQGTYEQYF. DNA for the CDR3: TGTGCCAGCAGCGCAAATCGACAGGGAACATACGAGCAGTACTTC.

This clone was observed a few times. This chain connects TRBV30 to TRBJ1-1; the D gene is possibly TRBD1 (5 bases). Trimming left V 3 bases short and J 0 bases short, with 17 bases between. The CDR3 loop spans 16 amino acids. CDR1 and CDR2 (germline): GTSNPN, SVGIG (reference sequence). CDR3 sequence: CAWRTTGPPLNTEAFF. In nucleotides, the CDR3 is TGTGCCTGGAGAACAACAGGTCCGCCTTTGAACACTGAAGCTTTCTTT.

The V and J genes are TRBV19 and TRBJ1-4; no clear D. V lost 5 bases and J lost 8, with 12 bases in between. The CDR3 is 13 amino acids. Germline V gene lookup returns CDR1 LNHDA and CDR2 SQIVND (reference sequence). Here the CDR3 DNA reads TGTGCCAGTAGTCCCAGGCTTAGGGAAAAACTGTTTTTT. The encoded protein is CASSPRLREKLFF.

The V and J genes are TRBV30 and TRBJ1-3; the D is unclear. The germline V gene encodes CDR1 GTSNPN and CDR2 SVGIG (reference sequence). This CDR3 contains 14 residues. Trimming shortened V by 0 bases and J by 3 bases, and 9 bases separated the two germline ends. CDR3 protein: CAWSVLDGGNTIYF. CDR3 sequence (DNA): TGTGCCTGGAGTGTACTGGACGGTGGAAACACCATATATTTT.

J is TRBJ1-1 and V is TRBV19; no definite D call. Germline lookup yields CDR1 LNHDA and CDR2 SQIVND (reference sequence). The CDR3 is 13 residues long. The germline V and J ends were trimmed by 5 bases and 3 bases, with 10 bases remaining between them. The CDR3, as DNA: TGTGCCAGTAGTGCAAGAAGGGACACTGAAGCTTTCTTT. This gives the protein CASSARRDTEAFF. The full variable domain, its missing parts supplied by reference TRBV19 and TRBJ1-1, is DGGITQSPKYLFRKEGQNVTLSCEQNLNHDAMYWYRQDPGQGLRLIYYSQIVNDFQKGDIAEGYSVSREKKESFPLTVTSAQKNPTAFYLCASSARRDTEAFFGQGTRLTVV.

This clone has just a few counts. This chain connects TRBV20-1 to TRBJ2-7; tentative D call: TRBD2 (5 bases). In germline, CDR1 is DFQATT, CDR2 SNEGSKA (reference sequence). With 6 bases removed from V and 6 bases from J, the gap between germline ends came to 12 bases. The CDR3 is made up of 11 amino acids. CDR3 residues: CSAPRGSEQYF. For the CDR3, the DNA is TGCAGTGCCCCACGAGGGAGCGAGCAGTACTTC.

This clone was counted a few times. The gene calls are TRBV2 and TRBJ2-1; D uncertain. V was clipped by 8 bases and J by 8 bases, with 10 bases between them. The CDR3 sequence is 11 residues long. Germline CDR1 SNHLY, CDR2 FYNNEI. In DNA, the CDR3 is TGTGCCAGCCGGCGGTGGGATGAGCAGTTCTTC. Translating it yields CASRRWDEQFF.

This chain joins TRBV30 and TRBJ1-5; D remains unclear. The V and J ends lost 2 bases and 2 bases respectively, with 4 bases between them. This CDR3 is 12 amino acids long. Germline loops: CDR1 GTSNPN, CDR2 SVGIG (reference sequence). The CDR3 reads CAWSKGNQPQHF. CDR3 sequence (DNA): TGTGCCTGGAGTAAAGGCAATCAGCCCCAGCATTTT. The full variable domain, rest sourced from reference TRBV30 and TRBJ1-5, is SQTIHQWPATLVQPVGSPLSLECTVEGTSNPNLYWYRQAAGRGLQLLFYSVGIGQISSEVPQNLSASRPQDRQFILSSKKLLLSDSGFYLCAWSKGNQPQHFGDGTRLSIL.

Many counts were recorded for this clone. This sequence joins TRBV15 and TRBJ1-5; tentatively, D is TRBD1 (5 bases). The CDR3 runs to 15 residues. The V gene lost 0 bases and the J gene lost 6 bases, with 12 bases spanning the gap. The germline V gene has CDR1 LNHNV and CDR2 YYDKDF (reference sequence). CDR3 DNA: TGTGCCACCAGCAGAGAGGGCAGGGCAGGTCAGCCCCAGCATTTT. Protein product: CATSREGRAGQPQHF.

The CDR3 region is CASSLRETQYTGELFF. CDR3 bases: TGTGCCAGCAGCTTGAGGGAGACACAGTACACCGGGGAGCTGTTTTTT. The gene calls are TRBV5-6 and TRBJ2-2, with a possible D match to TRBD2 (5 bases). The CDR3 consists of 16 residues. Germline V gene lookup returns CDR1 SGHDT and CDR2 YYEEEE. Trimming shortened V by 1 base and J by 3 bases, and 13 bases separated the two germline ends.

V gene TRBV29-1 combines with J gene TRBJ1-2; D ambiguous. The CDR3 covers 14 residues. The V and J ends lost 5 bases and 7 bases respectively, with 20 bases between them. In germline, CDR1 is SQVTM, CDR2 ANQGSEA. The CDR3 DNA is TGCAGCGTTTCGGTCGTCGGAGGGCAATCTGGCTACACCTTC. Protein: CSVSVVGGQSGYTF.

The rearrangement joins TRBV4-1 to TRBJ1-1; D gene unclear. V lost 3 bases and J lost 1, with 12 bases in between. The CDR3 loop spans 15 amino acids. The germline gives CDR1 MGHRA, CDR2 YSYEKL. The CDR3 bases are TGCGCCAGCAGCCACCCCGGTAGGGCGAACACTGAAGCTTTCTTT. Encoded protein: CASSHPGRANTEAFF.

This clone was recorded once. The chain's CDR3 is CASSASTRRWAGTQYF. CDR3 DNA: TGCGCCAGCAGCGCCTCCACTCGGAGGTGGGCCGGGACCCAGTACTTC. The V gene is TRBV5-1, the J gene TRBJ2-5, with D perhaps matching TRBD2 (5 bases). The CDR3 spans 16 residues. Trimming removed 4 bases from V and 7 bases from J, with 23 bases in between. CDR1 SGHRS and CDR2 YFSETQ come from the germline V gene.